The clone carrying this T cell receptor (beta chain) was seen a few times. Its antigen remains unidentified. This sample was included in a study of beta chain features in type 1 diabetes. Study-wide results and caveats: Diminished insertions and augmented deletions at VDJ junctions characterized type 1 diabetes patients.

Expressed TCRB transcripts were sequenced because the entire RNA isolate underwent reverse transcription. Using immunoSEQ multiplex PCR, the repertoire was profiled, and TCRdb retains in-frame clones only, with some absent. The sample lists about 290,000 clones, under 8.5% occurring once. Trimming cost V 5 bases and J 5 bases, with 15 bases left between them. Germline lookup yields CDR1 GTSNPN and CDR2 SVGIG (reference sequence). This CDR3 is built from 13 residues. The TCR originated in a woman between 18 and 30 years old in good health. The sample consisted of central memory CD4+ T cells from blood. The V gene is TRBV30, the J gene TRBJ1-2; D is unresolved. The CDR3 region has the DNA TGTGCCTGGTCCCGACGGGGAGATTATGGCTACACCTTC. Its protein is CAWSRRGDYGYTF.